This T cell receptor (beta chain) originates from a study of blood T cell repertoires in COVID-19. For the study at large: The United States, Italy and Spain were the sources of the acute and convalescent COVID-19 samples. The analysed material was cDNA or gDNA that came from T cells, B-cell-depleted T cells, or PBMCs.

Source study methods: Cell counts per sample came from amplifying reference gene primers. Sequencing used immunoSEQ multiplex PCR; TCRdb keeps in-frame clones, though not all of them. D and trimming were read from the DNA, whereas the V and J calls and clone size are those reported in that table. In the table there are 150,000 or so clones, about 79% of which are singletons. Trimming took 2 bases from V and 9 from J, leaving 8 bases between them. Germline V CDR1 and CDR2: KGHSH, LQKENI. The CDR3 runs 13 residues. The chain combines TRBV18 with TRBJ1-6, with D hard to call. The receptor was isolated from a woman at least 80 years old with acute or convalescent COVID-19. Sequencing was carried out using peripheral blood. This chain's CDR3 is CASSPSGLSPLHF. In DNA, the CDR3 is TGTGCCAGCTCACCATCGGGTCTTTCACCCCTCCACTTT.